Reported below is one T cell receptor (beta chain). With 6 bases clipped from V and 3 bases from J, the junction kept 7 bases outside the gene matches. Per germline, CDR1 MDHEN and CDR2 SYDVKM. This CDR3 spans 15 amino acids. This sample is part of a study of technical replicates of blood from several donors. Produced via immunoSEQ multiplex PCR; TCRdb's table is partial and in-frame only. The sample has 95,000 to 100,000 clones; over 90% are singletons. This chain connects TRBV28 to TRBJ2-2; TRBD1 aligns across 7 bases. This TCR derives from a human donor in good health. Sequencing was done on a sample of T cells isolated from PBMCs. The CDR3, as DNA: TGTGCCAGCAGGAATAGACAGGGAGACACCGGGGAGCTGTTTTTT. Amino acid sequence: CASRNRQGDTGELFF.